The 14 T cell receptor beta chains below come from one sample, sequenced in a study of control samples from healthy donors and cancer patients (dated by TCRdb to about 2020). The library came from the immunoSEQ multiplex PCR assay. Drawn from immuneACCESS, this table holds only the in-frame rearrangements with V and J called that TCRdb kept. Clones are partly lost; checked studies trace under half to an unresolved V gene and leave the rest unexplained. The sample yields approximately 79,000 clones; roughly 90% were counted once. The ten largest clones capture more than 7% of the sample. Specimen: blood. These receptors all come from a man in his forties or fifties in good health.

The chain has TRBV18 and TRBJ1-1; no clear D. The ends were cut back, 0 bases at V and 5 bases at J, with 10 bases in the middle. CDR3 length: 14 amino acids. Germline V gives CDR1 KGHSH, CDR2 LQKENI. In nucleotides, the CDR3 is TGTGCCAGCTCACCACCGGAGGGCGGGACTGAAGCTTTCTTT. It codes for CASSPPEGGTEAFF.

The chain joins TRBV7-6 to TRBJ1-2; 10 positions match TRBD1. The germline gives CDR1 SGHVS, CDR2 FNYEAQ. The CDR3 spans 16 residues. V shed 1 base, J shed 8 bases, and the junction held 10 bases outside the gene matches. CDR3 in amino acids: CASSLEETGGFEGYTF. The CDR3 DNA reads as TGTGCCAGCAGCTTAGAGGAGACAGGGGGCTTTGAGGGCTACACCTTC.

The genes are TRBV6-4 and TRBJ2-6; D perhaps matches TRBD2 (5 bases). Trimming took off 4 bases at V and 2 bases at J, with 6 bases between the two ends. This CDR3 contains 14 residues. The germline V gene encodes CDR1 MRHNA and CDR2 SNTAGT. The CDR3 coding sequence is TGTGCCAGCAGTGGAGCGGCTGGGGCCAACGTCCTGACTTTC. It codes for CASSGAAGANVLTF.

This chain joins TRBV24-1 and TRBJ2-1; no definite D call. Per the germline V gene, CDR1 is KGHDR and CDR2 is SFDVKD. This CDR3 is 13 amino acids long. Trimming pared 7 bases from V and 6 bases from J, leaving 12 bases between. CDR3: CATRASPGNEQFF. As DNA, the CDR3 is TGTGCCACCAGGGCCTCTCCAGGCAATGAGCAGTTCTTC.

The chain links TRBV6-5 to TRBJ2-7, with D perhaps matching TRBD2 (7 bases). CDR1 is MNHEY, CDR2 SVGAGI, per germline. The CDR3 sequence is 14 residues long. Deletions cut 6 bases from V and 1 base from J, with 13 bases between. DNA for the CDR3: TGTGCCAGCAGAAAGAGGGGGGGGTCCTACGAGCAGTACTTC. Residues: CASRKRGGSYEQYF.

The genes are TRBV11-2 and TRBJ1-6, with D tentatively TRBD1 (6 bases). The germline V gene has CDR1 SGHAT and CDR2 FQNNGV. The CDR3 runs to 16 residues. V lost 6 bases, J lost 10 bases, and 22 bases lay in between. The CDR3, as DNA: TGTGCCAGCAGACCATTACATACAGGGCTCACCTCACCCCTCCACTTT. Translating gives CASRPLHTGLTSPLHF.

The chain links TRBV5-6 to TRBJ1-2, with D unresolved. The V end lost 4 bases, the J end lost 5 bases, and 9 bases lay between the germline ends. This CDR3 is 12 amino acids long. Germline values: CDR1 SGHDT, CDR2 YYEEEE. The CDR3 region is CASSTGRYGYTF. Here the CDR3 DNA reads TGTGCCAGCAGCACCGGCCGATATGGCTACACCTTC.

Points on this clone: An end of the junction differs from the germline gene, which may be a read error. This chain's CDR3 is CTSSLKTGANYGYTF. The CDR3 DNA reads as TGTACCAGCAGCTTGAAAACAGGGGCTAACTATGGCTACACCTTC. The chain recombines TRBV5-4 with TRBJ1-2, with 7 bases lining up with TRBD1. The CDR3 length is 15 residues. Per the germline V gene, CDR1 is SGHNT and CDR2 is YYREEE (reference sequence). The variable domain in full, with the rest retrieved from reference TRBV5-4 and TRBJ1-2, is ETGVTQSPTHLIKTRGQQVTLRCSSQSGHNTVSWYQQALGQGPQFIFQYYREEENGRGNFPPRFSGLQFPNYSSELNVNALELDDSALYLCTSSLKTGANYGYTFGSGTRLTVV.

This chain's CDR3 is CASSELGYNSGYEQYF. CDR3 nucleotide sequence: TGTGCCAGCAGTGAATTGGGATACAACAGCGGATACGAGCAGTACTTC. J is TRBJ2-7 and V is TRBV6-1; TRBD2 is a possible D gene (5 bases). This CDR3 has 16 residues. The V and J ends lost 2 bases and 4 bases respectively, with 18 bases between them. Germline V gene data show CDR1 as MNHNS and CDR2 as SASEGT.

This sequence joins TRBV5-6 and TRBJ1-4; D is uncertain. Germline V CDR1 and CDR2: SGHDT, YYEEEE. The CDR3 covers 16 residues. V was shortened by 1 base and J by 8 bases, with 18 bases between the two germline ends. CDR3 amino acids: CASSLFVQAAVEKLFF. In nucleotides, the CDR3 is TGTGCCAGCAGCTTGTTTGTTCAGGCAGCAGTAGAAAAACTGTTTTTT.

The chain is built from TRBV11-3 and TRBJ2-1, with TRBD2 matching over 8 bases. The CDR3 covers 12 residues. V lost 10 bases and J lost 8; bases outside the gene matches: 7. CDR1 and CDR2 (germline): SGHNT, YENEEA. The CDR3 DNA sequence: TGTGCCACCCCCGGGGGGGGCCATGAGCAGTTCTTC. Translation gives CATPGGGHEQFF.

This clone was detected only a few times. This sequence joins TRBV7-2 and TRBJ1-2; 7 positions agree with TRBD1. Unmatched junction bases numbered 5, after V lost 2 bases and J lost 8 bases. Germline CDR1 is SGHTA and CDR2 is FQGNSA. The CDR3 runs to 13 residues. The CDR3 protein is CASSLQGGSGYTF. The CDR3 coding sequence is TGTGCCAGCAGCTTACAGGGGGGGAGCGGCTACACCTTC.

This clone appeared once. The chain has TRBV10-2 and TRBJ1-5; no firm D call. V shed 3 bases and J shed 2 bases, with 11 bases lying between them. This CDR3 is 15 amino acids long. Germline lookup yields CDR1 WSHSY and CDR2 SAAADI. CDR3 sequence: CASSEGQVGNQPQHF. The CDR3 DNA reads TGCGCCAGCAGTGAAGGGCAGGTGGGCAATCAGCCCCAGCATTTT.

The sample holds a few counts of this clone. CDR3 residues: CASSSGSGNTIYF. DNA for the CDR3: TGTGCCAGCAGTTCAGGGTCTGGAAACACCATATATTTT. This sequence joins TRBV27 and TRBJ1-3; possibly TRBD1 for D (5 bases). CDR1 and CDR2 from the germline V gene are MNHEY and SMNVEV (reference sequence). The V end lost 4 bases, the J end lost 1 base, and 5 bases lay between the germline ends. This CDR3 contains 13 residues.